The 3 T cell receptor beta chains below were found in one sample sequenced in a study of breast tumors, draining lymph nodes, adjacent tissues (dated by TCRdb to 2015 to 2016). The lymph node samples were taken from the axillary draining lymph nodes of breast cancer patients. Receptors were amplified or captured by multiplex PCR. These reads were obtained on an Illumina HiSeq 2000. TCRdb itself trimmed the public reads at Q25 with fastp, ran MiXCR and retained productive beta chains. Rows are combined by CDR3 protein, so each entry shows the most common genes and DNA. Counted in this sample were approximately 180,000 distinct CDR3 sequences; roughly a third of them appeared once. The top ten clonotypes cover roughly 3.8% of the sample. Sequenced material: axillary lymph node tissue. The receptors here all came from a female donor with breast cancer. Some clones in this sample may be carry-over from other donors' samples.

Ten or more counts support this clonotype. The rearrangement joins TRBV30 to TRBJ2-2; 9 bases match TRBD2. The CDR3 contains 15 residues. J lost 7 bases, V lost 3 bases, and 9 bases had no gene match. Per the germline V gene, CDR1 is GTSNPN and CDR2 is SVGIG (reference sequence). DNA of the CDR3: TGTGCCTGGAGCGGGGAGCGGGGGGCGGACGGGGAGCTGTTTTTT. Protein product: CAWSGERGADGELFF.

This clonotype was counted ten times or more. V gene TRBV7-9 combines with J gene TRBJ2-3; D possibly matches TRBD1 or TRBD2 (5 bases each). The CDR3 is made up of 16 amino acids. Trimming removed 5 bases from V and 2 bases from J, with 17 bases in between. CDR1 SEHNR and CDR2 FQNEAQ come from the germline V gene (reference sequence). The CDR3 region is CASSLRGRTSTDTQYF. The CDR3 coding sequence is TGTGCCAGCAGCCTTCGGGGCCGAACCTCCACAGATACGCAGTATTTT.

V and J are TRBV5-4 and TRBJ2-2; maybe TRBD1 (6 bases). Germline values: CDR1 SGHNT, CDR2 YYREEE (reference sequence). The V end lost 4 bases, the J end lost 4 bases, and 11 bases lay between the germline ends. This CDR3 is built from 14 residues. CDR3 sequence (DNA): TGTGCCAGCAGCAGGACAGACCCCACCGGGGAGCTGTTTTTT. Its translation is CASSRTDPTGELFF.